The clone carrying this TCR beta chain was seen ten or more times. The antigen is undetermined. Each CDR3 protein is one row after TCRdb ran MiXCR on the 5' RACE reads. The table includes tens of thousands of distinct CDR3 sequences, about 3.5% detected once. This specimen comes from a study of neurological immune-mediated disorders. Findings of the study overall: The repertoires of 18 of 34 multiple sclerosis patients were placed by phylogenetic grouping in a single related-CDR3 cluster, which may be a signature.

Unsorted libraries were generated from 2 million PBMCs. These cells had been stored in RNAlater at -80 C. CDR1 is DFQATT and CDR2 is SNEGSKA in the germline V gene (reference sequence). Unmatched junction bases numbered 8, after V lost 2 bases and J lost 2 bases. CDR3 length: 16 amino acids. The TCR originated in a man between 40 and 49 years old with multiple sclerosis. The sequenced sample was PBMCs. The chain couples TRBV20-1 to TRBJ2-3, with 9 bases fitting TRBD2. CDR3 amino acids: CSARRWAGGATDTQYF. CDR3 DNA sequence: TGCAGTGCTAGAAGGTGGGCGGGGGGGGCCACAGATACGCAGTATTTT.